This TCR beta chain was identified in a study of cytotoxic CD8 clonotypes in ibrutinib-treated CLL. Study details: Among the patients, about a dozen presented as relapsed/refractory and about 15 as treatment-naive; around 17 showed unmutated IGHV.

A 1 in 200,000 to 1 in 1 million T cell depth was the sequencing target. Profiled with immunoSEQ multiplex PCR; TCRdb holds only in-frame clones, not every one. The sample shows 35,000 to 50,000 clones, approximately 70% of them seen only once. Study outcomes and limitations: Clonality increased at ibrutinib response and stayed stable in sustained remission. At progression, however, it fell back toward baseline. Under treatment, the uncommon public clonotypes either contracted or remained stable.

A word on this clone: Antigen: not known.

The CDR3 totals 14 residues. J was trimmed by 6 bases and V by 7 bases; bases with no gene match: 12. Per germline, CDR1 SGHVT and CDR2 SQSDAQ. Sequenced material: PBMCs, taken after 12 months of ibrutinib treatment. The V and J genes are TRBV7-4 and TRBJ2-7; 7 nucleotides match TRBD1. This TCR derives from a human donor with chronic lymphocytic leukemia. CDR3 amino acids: CASTLVEGAIEQYF. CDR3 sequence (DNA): TGTGCCAGCACCTTGGTCGAGGGGGCCATCGAGCAGTACTTC.